This T cell receptor beta chain was identified during a study of T cells after yellow fever vaccination. The study made its TCR cDNA through 5'RACE template switching. That step introduced a universal primer site along with UMIs. One entry per CDR3 protein, called by TCRdb with MiXCR from the 5' RACE reads. The sample holds about 300,000 distinct CDR3 sequences, 6.8% seen once. Concerning this clonotype: What it binds is unknown.

Broader study findings: Faster peaking, at day 5 versus 15, marked a secondary response that was weaker.

This TCR was recovered from a man younger than 35 who received the YFV17D yellow fever vaccine. The sample in question was PBMCs, obtained roughly 47 days after the first yellow fever vaccination.

The CDR3 loop is CASSYDSWGTEAFF. CDR3 nucleotide sequence: TGTGCCAGCAGTTACGATTCATGGGGCACTGAAGCTTTCTTT. This chain links TRBV6-5 with TRBJ1-1; D unclear. There are 14 residues in the CDR3. Trimming pared 2 bases from V and 4 bases from J, leaving 11 bases between. Germline V gene sequence: CDR1 MNHEY, CDR2 SVGAGI.